These T cell receptor beta chains were read from a single sample in a study of blood T cell repertoires in COVID-19. Produced via immunoSEQ multiplex PCR; TCRdb's table is partial and in-frame only. The table has 50,000 to 70,000 clones, roughly three quarters seen once. The sequenced sample was peripheral blood. All receptors derive from a man aged 60 to 75 with acute or convalescent COVID-19. Both conserved end residues are part of each CDR3. Fields, in order: D gene, V gene, J gene, clone size, CDR3 DNA, CDR3 protein. The D gene is left open where the match is weak. Only some rows state a clone size, as once, few, many or a class for expanded clones.

D gene: -; V gene: TRBV10-3; J gene: TRBJ1-2; clone size: -; CDR3 DNA: TGTGCCATCAGTCGGGACAATAACTATGGCTACACCTTC; CDR3 protein: CAISRDNNYGYTF
D gene: -; V gene: TRBV24-1; J gene: TRBJ1-1; clone size: -; CDR3 DNA: TGTGCCACCAGGGGCCCGAACACTGAAGCTTTCTTT; CDR3 protein: CATRGPNTEAFF
D gene: -; V gene: TRBV15; J gene: TRBJ2-3; clone size: -; CDR3 DNA: TGTGCCACCAGCTCCAAAACAGGAGCTAGCACAGATACGCAGTATTTT; CDR3 protein: CATSSKTGASTDTQYF
D gene: TRBD1; V gene: TRBV18; J gene: TRBJ1-3; clone size: -; CDR3 DNA: TGTGCCAGCTCACCCACCCCAGGACAGGCAAGCTCTGGAAACACCATATATTTT; CDR3 protein: CASSPTPGQASSGNTIYF
D gene: TRBD1; V gene: TRBV13; J gene: TRBJ1-1; clone size: -; CDR3 DNA: TGTGCCAGCAGCGGCCCGGACAGGGTGTCAACTGAAGCTTTCTTT; CDR3 protein: CASSGPDRVSTEAFF
D gene: TRBD1; V gene: TRBV10-3; J gene: TRBJ1-2; clone size: -; CDR3 DNA: TGTGCCATCAATAAGGGGTTGGACAGGGGGAAAATCACCTTC; CDR3 protein: CAINKGLDRGKITF
D gene: TRBD1; V gene: TRBV5-4; J gene: TRBJ1-2; clone size: -; CDR3 DNA: TGTGCCAGCAGTCTTCAGGGGGCCAGCGGCTACACCTTC; CDR3 protein: CASSLQGASGYTF
D gene: -; V gene: TRBV5-6; J gene: TRBJ2-3; clone size: once; CDR3 DNA: TGTGCCAGCAGCATTTGGGCTACAGATACGCAGTATTTT; CDR3 protein: CASSIWATDTQYF
D gene: -; V gene: TRBV19; J gene: TRBJ2-1; clone size: -; CDR3 DNA: TGTGCCAGTAGTATCTGGGGAGTTGAGCAGTTCTTC; CDR3 protein: CASSIWGVEQFF
D gene: TRBD1; V gene: TRBV18; J gene: TRBJ1-5; clone size: -; CDR3 DNA: TGTGCCAGCTCACGAACCGGGACAGGGATCCCCTATAGCAATCAGCCCCAGCATTTT; CDR3 protein: CASSRTGTGIPYSNQPQHF
D gene: TRBD1; V gene: TRBV14; J gene: TRBJ1-2; clone size: once; CDR3 DNA: TGTGCCAGCAGCCAAGCGGGACAGGGGCGCTATGGCTACACCTTC; CDR3 protein: CASSQAGQGRYGYTF
D gene: TRBD2; V gene: TRBV7-8; J gene: TRBJ2-7; clone size: -; CDR3 DNA: TGTGCCAGCAGCTTCTCCGGGACTATTCCTTACGAGCAGTACTTC; CDR3 protein: CASSFSGTIPYEQYF
D gene: -; V gene: TRBV19; J gene: TRBJ2-7; clone size: -; CDR3 DNA: TGTGCCAGTAGACTGAAAAACGGAGGGGCGACCTCCTACGAGCAGTACTTC; CDR3 protein: CASRLKNGGATSYEQYF
D gene: TRBD1; V gene: TRBV18; J gene: TRBJ1-2; clone size: -; CDR3 DNA: TGTGCCAGCTCACCGGCTGCTTCTGGACAGGGCTATGGCTACACCTTC; CDR3 protein: CASSPAASGQGYGYTF
D gene: -; V gene: TRBV19; J gene: TRBJ1-5; clone size: -; CDR3 DNA: TGTGCCAGTAGTATAGAGGCAACAGGAAATCAGCCCCAGCATTTT; CDR3 protein: CASSIEATGNQPQHF
D gene: -; V gene: TRBV12-3/TRBV12-4; J gene: TRBJ1-5; clone size: -; CDR3 DNA: TGTGCCAGCAGTCCCAACATCAGGCAGCCCCAGCATTTT; CDR3 protein: CASSPNIRQPQHF
D gene: -; V gene: TRBV6-4; J gene: TRBJ2-2; clone size: -; CDR3 DNA: TGTGCCAGCAGTTTTAACAGTTTCACCGGGGAGCTGTTTTTT; CDR3 protein: CASSFNSFTGELFF
D gene: TRBD2; V gene: TRBV5-1; J gene: TRBJ2-4; clone size: -; CDR3 DNA: TGCGCCAGCAGCTTGTTTTTAGCGGGGGCCCCCCAAAACATTCAGTACTTC; CDR3 protein: CASSLFLAGAPQNIQYF
D gene: TRBD2; V gene: TRBV11-2; J gene: TRBJ2-5; clone size: -; CDR3 DNA: TGTGCCAGCAGCTTAGCCCCTACTAGCGGGGGGACCGAAGAGACCCAGTACTTC; CDR3 protein: CASSLAPTSGGTEETQYF
D gene: -; V gene: TRBV2; J gene: TRBJ2-5; clone size: -; CDR3 DNA: TGTGCCAGCAGTGAAGAGCGAGAGACCCAGTACTTC; CDR3 protein: CASSEERETQYF
D gene: -; V gene: TRBV7-9; J gene: TRBJ1-1; clone size: -; CDR3 DNA: TGTGCCAGCAGCCTAGCAGGGGAGGGTGAAGCTTTCTTT; CDR3 protein: CASSLAGEGEAFF
D gene: TRBD2; V gene: TRBV7-2; J gene: TRBJ2-3; clone size: -; CDR3 DNA: TGTGCGTGGGGGGGGAGCACAGATACGCAGTATTTT; CDR3 protein: CAWGGSTDTQYF
D gene: TRBD1; V gene: TRBV28; J gene: TRBJ1-2; clone size: few; CDR3 DNA: TGTGCCAGCAGCAAGCAGGGGGCGCTAGGCTACACCTTC; CDR3 protein: CASSKQGALGYTF
D gene: -; V gene: TRBV11-2; J gene: TRBJ2-4; clone size: -; CDR3 DNA: TGTGCCAGCAGCTTAGTGGCAGGGTCAGCCAAAAACATTCAGTACTTC; CDR3 protein: CASSLVAGSAKNIQYF
D gene: TRBD2; V gene: TRBV5-1; J gene: TRBJ2-2; clone size: few; CDR3 DNA: TGCGCCAGCAGCTTGGTAGCGGGGGGAACCGGGGAGCTGTTTTTT; CDR3 protein: CASSLVAGGTGELFF
D gene: -; V gene: TRBV21-1; J gene: TRBJ2-7; clone size: -; CDR3 DNA: TGTGCCAGCAAGCCCCCCCGGGGGGCCTCTGGTGAGCAGTACTTC; CDR3 protein: CASKPPRGASGEQYF
D gene: -; V gene: TRBV6-5; J gene: TRBJ1-1; clone size: -; CDR3 DNA: TGTGCCAGCACCGCCCAGGGGAGGGACACTGAAGCTTTCTTT; CDR3 protein: CASTAQGRDTEAFF
D gene: -; V gene: TRBV27; J gene: TRBJ1-2; clone size: -; CDR3 DNA: TGTGCCAGCAGTAAACCAGGGGTCGGGAACTATGGCTACACCTTC; CDR3 protein: CASSKPGVGNYGYTF
D gene: TRBD1; V gene: TRBV30; J gene: TRBJ1-1; clone size: -; CDR3 DNA: TGTGCCTGGAGTTCACAGGGGGGCTACACTGAAGCTTTCTTT; CDR3 protein: CAWSSQGGYTEAFF
D gene: -; V gene: TRBV21-1; J gene: TRBJ1-2; clone size: -; CDR3 DNA: TGTGCCCGTGGGGGGGGCGGCTACACCTTC; CDR3 protein: CARGGGGYTF
D gene: -; V gene: TRBV14; J gene: TRBJ2-3; clone size: -; CDR3 DNA: TGTGCCAGCAGCGAACGCGGGGCCCTCTGGGATACGCAGTATTTT; CDR3 protein: CASSERGALWDTQYF
D gene: -; V gene: TRBV11-2; J gene: TRBJ2-5; clone size: once; CDR3 DNA: TGTGCCTCTATGAGGGGGGGGATCGACCTGGAGACCCAGTACTTC; CDR3 protein: CASMRGGIDLETQYF
D gene: TRBD1; V gene: TRBV6-4; J gene: TRBJ1-2; clone size: -; CDR3 DNA: TGTGCCAGCAGTGCCCGGACAGGGGCAATGTCTGGCTACACCTTC; CDR3 protein: CASSARTGAMSGYTF
D gene: TRBD1; V gene: TRBV27; J gene: TRBJ2-5; clone size: once; CDR3 DNA: TGTGCCAGCAAAATAACAGGGGAAGAGACCCAGTACTTC; CDR3 protein: CASKITGEETQYF
D gene: -; V gene: TRBV11-2; J gene: TRBJ2-7; clone size: -; CDR3 DNA: TGTGCCAGCAGCTTATTTCCCGGGGGCGGGGGATCCTACGAGCAGTACTTC; CDR3 protein: CASSLFPGGGGSYEQYF
D gene: TRBD1; V gene: TRBV12-5; J gene: TRBJ2-3; clone size: -; CDR3 DNA: TGTGCTAGTGGTTTGACAGGGGCGGTAGATACGCAGTATTTT; CDR3 protein: CASGLTGAVDTQYF
D gene: -; V gene: TRBV5-4; J gene: TRBJ2-3; clone size: few; CDR3 DNA: TGTGCCAGCAGCGTTCCCCACACAGATACGCAGTATTTT; CDR3 protein: CASSVPHTDTQYF
D gene: -; V gene: TRBV4-1; J gene: TRBJ1-2; clone size: -; CDR3 DNA: TGCGCCAGCAGCCAACAGGGCTTAAGGGATGGCTACACCTTC; CDR3 protein: CASSQQGLRDGYTF
D gene: -; V gene: TRBV9; J gene: TRBJ2-1; clone size: -; CDR3 DNA: TGTGCCAGCAGCGTAGATGGACACATGTACAATGAGCAGTTCTTC; CDR3 protein: CASSVDGHMYNEQFF
D gene: TRBD2; V gene: TRBV15; J gene: TRBJ2-3; clone size: -; CDR3 DNA: TGTGCCACCAGCAGAGTCTACCTAGCGGGGGGTACAGATACGCAGTATTTT; CDR3 protein: CATSRVYLAGGTDTQYF
D gene: -; V gene: TRBV9; J gene: TRBJ2-3; clone size: once; CDR3 DNA: TGTGCCAGCAGCGTAGGTTGGCTAGACACAGATACGCAGTATTTT; CDR3 protein: CASSVGWLDTDTQYF
D gene: -; V gene: TRBV5-1; J gene: TRBJ1-1; clone size: -; CDR3 DNA: TGCGCCACCGGCACAGGGAACACTGAAGCTTTCTTT; CDR3 protein: CATGTGNTEAFF
D gene: -; V gene: TRBV9; J gene: TRBJ1-2; clone size: -; CDR3 DNA: TGTGCCAGCAGCCCGAAGGGGACTGGAAACTATGGCTACACCTTC; CDR3 protein: CASSPKGTGNYGYTF